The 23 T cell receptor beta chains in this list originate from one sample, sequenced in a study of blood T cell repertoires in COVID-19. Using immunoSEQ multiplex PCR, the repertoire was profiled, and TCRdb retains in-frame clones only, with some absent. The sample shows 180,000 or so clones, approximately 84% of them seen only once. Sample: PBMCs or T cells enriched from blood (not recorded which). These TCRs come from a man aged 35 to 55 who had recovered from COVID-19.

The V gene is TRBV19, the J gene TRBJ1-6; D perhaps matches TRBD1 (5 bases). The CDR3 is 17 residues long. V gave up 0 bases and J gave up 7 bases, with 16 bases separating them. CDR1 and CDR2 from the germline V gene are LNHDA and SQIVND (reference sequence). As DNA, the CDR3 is TGTGCCAGTAGTATAGATTTGTACGGACAAATGAATTCACCCCTCCACTTT. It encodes CASSIDLYGQMNSPLHF.

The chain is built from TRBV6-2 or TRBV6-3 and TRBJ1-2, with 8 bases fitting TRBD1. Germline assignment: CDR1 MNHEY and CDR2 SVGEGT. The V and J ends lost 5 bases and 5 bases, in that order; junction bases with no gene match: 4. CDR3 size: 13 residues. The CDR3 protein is CASSPGQVYGYTF. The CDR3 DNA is TGTGCCAGCAGTCCGGGACAGGTATATGGCTACACCTTC.

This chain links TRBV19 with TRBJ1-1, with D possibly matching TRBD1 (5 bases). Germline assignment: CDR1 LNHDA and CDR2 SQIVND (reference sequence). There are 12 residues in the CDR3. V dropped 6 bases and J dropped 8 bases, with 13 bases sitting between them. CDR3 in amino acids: CASRAPTEEAFF. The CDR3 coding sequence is TGTGCCAGTAGAGCCCCGACAGAAGAAGCTTTCTTT.

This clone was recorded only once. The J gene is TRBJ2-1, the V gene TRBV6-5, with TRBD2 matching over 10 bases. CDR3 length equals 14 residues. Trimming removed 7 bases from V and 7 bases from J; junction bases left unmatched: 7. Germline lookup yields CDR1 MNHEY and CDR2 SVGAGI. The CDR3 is CASTTSGGANEQFF. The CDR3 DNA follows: TGTGCCAGCACAACCAGCGGGGGGGCTAATGAGCAGTTCTTC.

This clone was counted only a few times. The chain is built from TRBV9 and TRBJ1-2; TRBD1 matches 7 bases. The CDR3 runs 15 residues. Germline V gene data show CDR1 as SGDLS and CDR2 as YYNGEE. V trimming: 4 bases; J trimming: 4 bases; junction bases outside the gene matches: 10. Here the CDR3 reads CASSQRTGASYGYTF. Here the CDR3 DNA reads TGTGCCAGCAGCCAACGGACAGGAGCATCCTATGGCTACACCTTC.

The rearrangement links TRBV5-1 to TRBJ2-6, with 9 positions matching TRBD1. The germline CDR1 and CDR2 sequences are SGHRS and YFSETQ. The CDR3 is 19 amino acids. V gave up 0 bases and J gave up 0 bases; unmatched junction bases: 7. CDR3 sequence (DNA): TGCGCCAGCAGCTTGGTCATGGGACAGGGTACCTCTGGGGCCAACGTCCTGACTTTC. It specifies CASSLVMGQGTSGANVLTF.

The CDR3 nucleotides are TGTGCCAGCAGTGGGAGGAAGAACACTAATGAAAAACTGTTTTTT. Protein sequence: CASSGRKNTNEKLFF. The chain employs TRBV28 and TRBJ1-4; D gene ambiguous. Germline lookup yields CDR1 MDHEN and CDR2 SYDVKM. V shed 5 bases and J shed 2 bases, with 12 bases lying between them. The CDR3 contains 15 residues. Looking up the rest from reference TRBV28 and TRBJ1-4 gives the full variable domain: DVKVTQSSRYLVKRTGEKVFLECVQDMDHENMFWYRQDPGLGLRLIYFSYDVKMKEKGDIPEGYSVSREKKERFSLILESASTNQTSMYLCASSGRKNTNEKLFFGSGTQLSVL.

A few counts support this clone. CDR3 DNA: TGCGCCACCGAGAATACAGGGGGTACTGAAGCTTTCTTT. It is translated as CATENTGGTEAFF. This chain links TRBV4-1 with TRBJ1-1, with 8 bases matching TRBD1. Trimming removed 10 bases from V and 5 bases from J; junction bases left unmatched: 9. CDR3 length equals 13 residues. Germline loops: CDR1 MGHRA, CDR2 YSYEKL.

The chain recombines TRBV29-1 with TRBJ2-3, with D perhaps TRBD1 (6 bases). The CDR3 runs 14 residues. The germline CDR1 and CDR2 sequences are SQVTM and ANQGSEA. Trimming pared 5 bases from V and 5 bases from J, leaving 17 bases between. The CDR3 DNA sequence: TGCAGCGTTCCATGGGGGCGAGAATTAGATACGCAGTATTTT. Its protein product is CSVPWGRELDTQYF.

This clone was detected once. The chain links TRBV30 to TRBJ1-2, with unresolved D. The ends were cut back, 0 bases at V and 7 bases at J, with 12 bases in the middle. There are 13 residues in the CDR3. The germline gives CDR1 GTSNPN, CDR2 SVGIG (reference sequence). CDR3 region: CAWSVGVEGGYTF. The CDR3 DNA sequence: TGTGCCTGGAGTGTAGGAGTAGAGGGTGGCTACACCTTC.

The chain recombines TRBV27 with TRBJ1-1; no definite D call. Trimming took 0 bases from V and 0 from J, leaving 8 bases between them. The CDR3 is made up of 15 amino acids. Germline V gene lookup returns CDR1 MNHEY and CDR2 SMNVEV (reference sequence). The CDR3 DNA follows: TGTGCCAGCAGTTTATCTGCGAGGATGAACACTGAAGCTTTCTTT. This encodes CASSLSARMNTEAFF.

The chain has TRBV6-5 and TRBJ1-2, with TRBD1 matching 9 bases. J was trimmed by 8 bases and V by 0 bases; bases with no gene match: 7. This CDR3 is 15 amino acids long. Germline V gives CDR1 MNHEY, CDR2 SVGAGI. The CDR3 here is CASSYSRGTGIGYTF. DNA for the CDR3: TGTGCCAGCAGTTACTCGAGAGGGACAGGGATAGGCTACACCTTC.

This CDR3 is CASRVYRDANYGYTF. For the CDR3, the DNA is TGTGCCAGCAGAGTCTACAGGGATGCTAACTATGGCTACACCTTC. The J gene is TRBJ1-2, the V gene TRBV6-5; D might be TRBD1 (6 bases). This CDR3 contains 15 residues. V was shortened by 6 bases and J by 0 bases, with 14 bases between the two germline ends. Per germline, CDR1 MNHEY and CDR2 SVGAGI.

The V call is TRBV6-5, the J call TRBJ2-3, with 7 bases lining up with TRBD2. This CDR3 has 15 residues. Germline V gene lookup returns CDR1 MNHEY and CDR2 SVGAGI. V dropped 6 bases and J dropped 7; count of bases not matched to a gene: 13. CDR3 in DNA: TGTGCCAGCAGCAACCCAAGGGGAGGGGAGTATACGCAGTATTTT. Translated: CASSNPRGGEYTQYF.

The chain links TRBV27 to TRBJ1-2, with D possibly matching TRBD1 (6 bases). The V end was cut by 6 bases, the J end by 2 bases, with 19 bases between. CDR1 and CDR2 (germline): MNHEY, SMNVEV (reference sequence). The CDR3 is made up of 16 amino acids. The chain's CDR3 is CASSPFAGVPNYGYTF. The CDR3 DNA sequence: TGTGCCAGCAGCCCTTTTGCAGGGGTGCCCAACTATGGCTACACCTTC.

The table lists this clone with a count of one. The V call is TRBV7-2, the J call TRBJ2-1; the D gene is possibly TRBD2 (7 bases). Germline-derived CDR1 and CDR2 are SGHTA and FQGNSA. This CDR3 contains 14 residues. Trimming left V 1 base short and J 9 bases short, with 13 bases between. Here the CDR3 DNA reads TGTGCCAGCAGCTTAGAGGGGGGGCCCGGTGAGCAGTTCTTC. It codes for CASSLEGGPGEQFF.

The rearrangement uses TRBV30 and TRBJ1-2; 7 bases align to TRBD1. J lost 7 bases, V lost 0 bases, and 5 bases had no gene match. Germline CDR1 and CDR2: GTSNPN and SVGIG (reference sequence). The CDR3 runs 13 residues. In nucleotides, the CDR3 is TGTGCCTGGAGTGTACAGGGGCTGGGTGGCTACACCTTC. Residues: CAWSVQGLGGYTF. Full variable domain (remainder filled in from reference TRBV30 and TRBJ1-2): SQTIHQWPATLVQPVGSPLSLECTVEGTSNPNLYWYRQAAGRGLQLLFYSVGIGQISSEVPQNLSASRPQDRQFILSSKKLLLSDSGFYLCAWSVQGLGGYTFGSGTRLTVV.

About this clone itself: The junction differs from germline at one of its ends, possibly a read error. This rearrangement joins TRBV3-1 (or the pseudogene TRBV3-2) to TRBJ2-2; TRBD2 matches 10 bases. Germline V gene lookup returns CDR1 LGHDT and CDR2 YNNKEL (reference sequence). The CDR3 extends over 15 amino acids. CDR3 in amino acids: CASRQAGGPAGELFF. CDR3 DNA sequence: TGTGCCAGCAGACAAGCGGGGGGGCCTGCCGGGGAGCTGTTTTTT.

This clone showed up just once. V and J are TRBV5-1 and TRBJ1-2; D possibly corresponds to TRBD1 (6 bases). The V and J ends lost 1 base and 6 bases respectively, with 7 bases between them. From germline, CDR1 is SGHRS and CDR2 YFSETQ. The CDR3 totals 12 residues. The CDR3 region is CASSLNRDGYTF. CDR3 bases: TGCGCCAGCAGCTTGAACAGGGATGGCTACACCTTC.

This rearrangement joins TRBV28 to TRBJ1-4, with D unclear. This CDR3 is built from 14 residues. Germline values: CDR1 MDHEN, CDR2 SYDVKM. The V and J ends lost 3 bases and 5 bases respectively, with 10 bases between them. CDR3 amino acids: CASSLIGRNEKLFF. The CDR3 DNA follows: TGTGCCAGCAGTTTGATAGGGAGGAATGAAAAACTGTTTTTT.

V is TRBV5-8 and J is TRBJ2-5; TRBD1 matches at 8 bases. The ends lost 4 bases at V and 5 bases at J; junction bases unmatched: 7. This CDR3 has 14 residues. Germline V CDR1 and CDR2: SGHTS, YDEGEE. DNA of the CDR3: TGTGCCAGCAGCAGTGGACAGGGTGGGGAGACCCAGTACTTC. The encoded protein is CASSSGQGGETQYF.

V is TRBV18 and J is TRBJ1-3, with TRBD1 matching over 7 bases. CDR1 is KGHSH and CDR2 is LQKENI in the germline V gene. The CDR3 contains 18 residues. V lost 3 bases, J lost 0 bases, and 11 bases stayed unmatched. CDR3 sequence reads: CASSPTRGQGDSGNTIYF. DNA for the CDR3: TGTGCCAGCTCACCGACCCGGGGGCAGGGGGACTCTGGAAACACCATATATTTT.

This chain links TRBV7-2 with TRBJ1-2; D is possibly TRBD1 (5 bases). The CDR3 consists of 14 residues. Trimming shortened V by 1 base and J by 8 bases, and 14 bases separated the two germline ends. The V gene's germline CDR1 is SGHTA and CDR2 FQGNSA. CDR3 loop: CASSLGEGRQGYTF. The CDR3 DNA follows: TGTGCCAGCAGCTTAGGGGAGGGACGTCAGGGCTACACCTTC.